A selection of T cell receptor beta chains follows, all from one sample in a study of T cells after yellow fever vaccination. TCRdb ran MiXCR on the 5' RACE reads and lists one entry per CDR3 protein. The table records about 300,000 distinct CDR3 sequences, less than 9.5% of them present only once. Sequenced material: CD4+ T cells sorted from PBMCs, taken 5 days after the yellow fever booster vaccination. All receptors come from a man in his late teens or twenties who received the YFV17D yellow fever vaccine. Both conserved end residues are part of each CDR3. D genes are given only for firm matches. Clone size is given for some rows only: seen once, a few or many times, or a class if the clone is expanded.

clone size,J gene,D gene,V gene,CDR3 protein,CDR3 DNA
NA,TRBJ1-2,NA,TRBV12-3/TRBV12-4,CASSQGPYGYTF,TGTGCCAGCAGCCAGGGACCCTATGGCTACACCTTC
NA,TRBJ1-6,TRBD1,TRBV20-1,CSASRAGGNSPLHF,TGCAGTGCTAGTAGGGCAGGGGGAAATTCACCCCTCCACTTT
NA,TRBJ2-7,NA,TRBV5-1,CASGVGTPEIDEQYF,TGCGCCAGCGGGGTCGGGACTCCGGAGATCGACGAGCAGTACTTC
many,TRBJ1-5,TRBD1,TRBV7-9,CASSPQGGDGQPQHF,TGTGCCAGCAGCCCCCAGGGGGGAGATGGTCAGCCCCAGCATTTT
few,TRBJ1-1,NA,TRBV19,CASSTPTGPNTEAFF,TGTGCCAGTAGTACCCCGACAGGTCCGAACACTGAAGCTTTCTTT
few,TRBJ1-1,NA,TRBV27,CASSFGQGINTEAFF,TGTGCCAGCAGTTTTGGGCAGGGGATCAACACTGAAGCTTTCTTT
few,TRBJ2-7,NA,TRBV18,CASSPWPGSYEQYF,TGTGCCAGCTCACCATGGCCAGGGTCCTACGAGCAGTACTTC
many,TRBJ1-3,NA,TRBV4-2,CASSQQGPYGNTIYF,TGTGCCAGCAGCCAACAGGGGCCCTATGGAAACACCATATATTTT
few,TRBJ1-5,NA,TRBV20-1,CSAPSTLRGQPQHF,TGCAGTGCTCCCAGTACGCTCCGGGGTCAGCCCCAGCATTTT
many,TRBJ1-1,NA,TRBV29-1,CSAGHKNTEAFF,TGCAGCGCTGGGCATAAGAACACTGAAGCTTTCTTT
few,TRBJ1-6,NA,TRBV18,CASSPFDGEESPLHF,TGTGCCAGCTCACCTTTCGATGGGGAGGAATCACCCCTCCACTTT
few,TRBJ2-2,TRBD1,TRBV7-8,CASSSDRGTGELFF,TGTGCCAGCAGCTCGGACAGGGGAACCGGGGAGCTGTTTTTT
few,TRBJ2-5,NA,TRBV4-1,CASSQLGQKETQYF,TGCGCCAGCAGCCAACTGGGTCAGAAAGAGACCCAGTACTTC
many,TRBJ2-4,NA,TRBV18,CASSPGTSERNIQYF,TGTGCCAGCTCACCTGGGACATCAGAAAGAAACATTCAGTACTTC
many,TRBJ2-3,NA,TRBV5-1,CASSLVGITDTQYF,TGCGCCAGCAGCTTGGTGGGAATCACAGATACGCAGTATTTT
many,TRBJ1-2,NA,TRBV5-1,CASSTDRNGYTF,TGCGCCAGCAGCACTGACCGGAATGGCTACACCTTC
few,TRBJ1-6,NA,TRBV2,CASSDREHSPLHF,TGTGCCAGCAGTGACAGGGAGCACTCACCCCTCCACTTT
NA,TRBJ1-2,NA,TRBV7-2,CASSLYEGGYTF,TGTGCCAGCAGCTTGTATGAGGGTGGCTACACCTTC
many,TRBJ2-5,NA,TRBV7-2,CASSATGAQYF,TGTGCCAGCAGCGCGACGGGAGCCCAGTACTTC
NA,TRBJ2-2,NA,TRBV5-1,CASSLNSQGTGELFF,TGCGCCAGCAGCTTGAATTCGCAGGGGACCGGGGAGCTGTTTTTT
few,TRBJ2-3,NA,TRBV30,CAWTSADTQYF,TGTGCCTGGACCTCAGCTGATACGCAGTATTTT
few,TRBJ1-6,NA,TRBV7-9,CASSLQADNSPLHF,TGTGCCAGCAGCTTACAGGCAGACAATTCACCCCTCCACTTT